The present entry profiles one TCR beta chain with its context. This sample was included in a study of response to subunit inactivated influenza vaccine. TCRdb re-called the RT-PCR reads with MiXCR, one entry per CDR3 protein. Of hundreds of thousands of distinct CDR3 sequences listed, roughly 14% are singletons. The CDR3 covers 15 residues. V dropped 0 bases and J dropped 2 bases, with 7 bases sitting between them. CDR1 is LGHNA, CDR2 YNFKEQ, per germline. The chain couples TRBV4-2 to TRBJ2-2; D is undetermined. The sample was PBMCs from blood, taken 11 to 12 days after vaccination. The receptor was isolated from a man over 45 who received an inactivated influenza vaccine. The DNA for the CDR3 is TGTGCCAGCAGCCAAGATCGGGTAAACACCGGGGAGCTGTTTTTT. As protein: CASSQDRVNTGELFF.